This T cell receptor (beta chain) was observed in a study of blood T cell repertoires in COVID-19. Study-level information: The cDNA or gDNA used as material had been derived from T cells, B-cell-depleted T cells, or PBMCs.

Clones were sequenced by immunoSEQ multiplex PCR, and TCRdb holds only the in-frame ones, with some missing. The repertoire holds some 310,000 clones, with roughly nine tenths as singletons. Enrolment of Seattle patients took place during active infection, and they were followed longitudinally. CDR3 length equals 14 residues. Per germline, CDR1 GTSNPN and CDR2 SVGIG (reference sequence). Trimming took off 2 bases at V and 5 bases at J, with 13 bases between the two ends. The sequence was obtained from a woman aged 30 to 39 with COVID-19, enrolled during active disease. The sequencing sample was made of peripheral blood. The chain combines TRBV30 with TRBJ1-5, with a weak D call TRBD1 (6 bases). CDR3 residues: CAWSSGGLDQPQHF. The CDR3, as DNA: TGTGCCTGGAGTAGTGGGGGCTTAGATCAGCCCCAGCATTTT. The full variable domain, completed using reference TRBV30 and TRBJ1-5, is SQTIHQWPATLVQPVGSPLSLECTVEGTSNPNLYWYRQAAGRGLQLLFYSVGIGQISSEVPQNLSASRPQDRQFILSSKKLLLSDSGFYLCAWSSGGLDQPQHFGDGTRLSIL.